The 10 T cell receptor beta chains listed next were all sequenced from one sample in a study of Graves' ophthalmopathy and Graves' hyperthyroidism. Transcripts of RNA were the source for amplifying TCR beta CDR3 regions. Scientists carried out first-round RT-PCR using HTBI primers and then a second-round multiplex PCR. TCRdb called the multiplex PCR reads again in MiXCR, with one record for every CDR3 protein. The sample carries around 1.1 million distinct CDR3 sequences, about 40% recorded once. The sample taken for sequencing was peripheral blood or thyroid tissue (not recorded which). The receptors shown here come from an adult man with Graves' hyperthyroidism.

The chain combines TRBV10-3 with TRBJ1-5, with D possibly being TRBD1 (5 bases). CDR1 is ENHRY and CDR2 is SYGVKD in the germline V gene. V lost 2 bases to trimming and J lost 9 bases, with 14 bases between them. The CDR3 spans 14 residues. Written as DNA, the CDR3 is TGTGCCATCAGTGAGATCAGGGAGGGCTGGCCCCAGCATTTT. This encodes CAISEIREGWPQHF.

A word on this clonotype: No conserved phenylalanine or tryptophan ends this CDR3, so it is likely a read error. No DNA is shown, since the ends of the CDR3 on it are uncertain; the CDR3 is the one TCRdb lists. The chain has TRBV29-1 and TRBJ1-1; the table's TRBD1 call for D was not verified on the DNA. The germline CDR1 and CDR2 sequences are SQVTM and ANQGSEA. The CDR3 sequence runs 9 residues, both termini included. CDR3 in amino acids: CSVAPVGNS.

This clonotype was picked up one time. A much more abundant neighbour one base away suggests this may be a read error. V is TRBV13 and J is TRBJ1-4; D unclear. The V gene's germline CDR1 is PRHDT and CDR2 FYEKMQ (reference sequence). The CDR3 sequence is 12 residues long. V was cut by 6 bases and J by 8 bases, with 10 bases left in between. The CDR3 DNA follows: TGTGCCAGCAGTCAGGCGGGGGAAAAACTGTTTTTT. Its translation: CASSQAGEKLFF.

This clonotype was seen ten or more times. The chain has TRBV24-1 and TRBJ1-4, with unresolved D. Trimming took 1 base from V and 7 from J, leaving 15 bases between them. Germline V gene lookup returns CDR1 KGHDR and CDR2 SFDVKD. This CDR3 comprises 16 residues. The CDR3 region has the DNA TGTGCCACCAGTGATTTATTAGGACGCGGGCTTGAAAAACTGTTTTTT. Encoded protein: CATSDLLGRGLEKLFF.

V and J are TRBV19 and TRBJ1-1, with D possibly TRBD1 on 6 matching bases. Trimming took off 7 bases at V and 3 bases at J, with 9 bases between the two ends. Germline V lookup: CDR1 LNHDA, CDR2 SQIVND (reference sequence). The length of the CDR3 is 12 residues. Written as DNA, the CDR3 is TGTGCCAGTATTCGGGGGCACACTGAAGCTTTCTTT. Translation: CASIRGHTEAFF.

Only a few counts were recorded for this clonotype. The genes are TRBV6-1 and TRBJ2-2; D uncertain. Trimming shortened V by 5 bases and J by 9 bases, and 16 bases separated the two germline ends. Germline V gene lookup returns CDR1 MNHNS and CDR2 SASEGT. The CDR3 has 14 residues. The DNA of the CDR3 is TGTGCCAGCAGTTCAAGAGGACGCCTAAGGGAGCTGTTTTTT. Protein product: CASSSRGRLRELFF.

V usage is TRBV4-1 and J usage is TRBJ1-2; a weak D match, TRBD1 (6 bases). The CDR3 contains 16 residues. Trimming took 4 bases from V and 0 from J, leaving 15 bases between them. CDR1 and CDR2 (germline): MGHRA, YSYEKL. The CDR3 region is CASSRTPGQANYGYTF. The CDR3 bases are TGCGCCAGCAGCCGGACCCCGGGACAAGCTAACTATGGCTACACCTTC.

The CDR3 loop is CASSPLTGTGDTKNTGELFF. In DNA form, the CDR3 reads TGTGCCAGTAGTCCCCTAACCGGGACAGGGGACACAAAGAACACCGGGGAGCTGTTTTTT. The chain couples TRBV19 to TRBJ2-2; 10 bases agree with TRBD1. V gave up 5 bases and J gave up 1 base; unmatched junction bases: 16. The CDR3 has 20 amino acids. Looked up from germline, CDR1 is LNHDA and CDR2 is SQIVND (reference sequence).

This clonotype showed up many times. This chain joins TRBV7-2 and TRBJ1-5, with D maybe TRBD1 (5 bases). CDR1 SGHTA and CDR2 FQGNSA come from the germline V gene. V gave up 6 bases and J gave up 0 bases, with 15 bases separating them. The CDR3 runs to 16 residues. The CDR3 spells CASSSMWGTSNQPQHF. The CDR3 DNA sequence: TGTGCCAGCAGTTCTATGTGGGGGACTAGCAATCAGCCCCAGCATTTT.

This clonotype was counted many times. This chain links TRBV20-1 with TRBJ1-5; 9 bases line up with TRBD1. CDR3 length: 14 residues. V was pared by 6 bases and J by 5 bases, with 8 bases of the junction left unmatched. Germline V lookup: CDR1 DFQATT, CDR2 SNEGSKA (reference sequence). CDR3 sequence (DNA): TGCAGTGCCTCCTTGACAGGGGGGTATCAGCCCCAGCATTTT. Translating gives CSASLTGGYQPQHF.